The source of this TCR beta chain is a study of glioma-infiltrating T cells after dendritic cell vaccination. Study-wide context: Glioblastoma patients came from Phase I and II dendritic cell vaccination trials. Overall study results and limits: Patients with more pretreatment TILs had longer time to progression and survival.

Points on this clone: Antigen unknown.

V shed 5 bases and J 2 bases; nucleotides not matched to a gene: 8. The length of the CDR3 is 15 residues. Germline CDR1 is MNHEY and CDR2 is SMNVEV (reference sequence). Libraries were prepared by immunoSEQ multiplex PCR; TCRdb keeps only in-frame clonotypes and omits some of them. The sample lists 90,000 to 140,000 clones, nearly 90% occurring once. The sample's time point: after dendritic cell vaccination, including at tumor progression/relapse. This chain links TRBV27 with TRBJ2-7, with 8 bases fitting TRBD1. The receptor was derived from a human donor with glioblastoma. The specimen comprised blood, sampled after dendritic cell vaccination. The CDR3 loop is CASSASGTGTYEQYF. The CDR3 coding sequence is TGTGCCAGCAGTGCATCCGGGACAGGAACCTACGAGCAGTACTTC.